The table lists the clone carrying this T cell receptor (beta chain) with a few counts. The data originate from a study of cytomegalovirus exposure and HLA in healthy donors. The repertoire was sequenced with immunoSEQ multiplex PCR; TCRdb's copy has only in-frame clones and lacks some. The sample lists 150,000 to 200,000 clones; approximately 86% were seen once. V lost 4 bases to trimming and J lost 4 bases, with 14 bases between them. CDR3 size: 15 residues. The V gene's germline CDR1 is SGHNT and CDR2 YENEEA. This chain connects TRBV11-3 to TRBJ1-3, with unresolved D. The TCR sequence derives from a young man in good health and CMV-seropositive. The sample was PBMCs. Written as DNA, the CDR3 is TGTGCCAGCAGCTACCGGGCCTCAGACGGAAACACCATATATTTT. Protein sequence: CASSYRASDGNTIYF.